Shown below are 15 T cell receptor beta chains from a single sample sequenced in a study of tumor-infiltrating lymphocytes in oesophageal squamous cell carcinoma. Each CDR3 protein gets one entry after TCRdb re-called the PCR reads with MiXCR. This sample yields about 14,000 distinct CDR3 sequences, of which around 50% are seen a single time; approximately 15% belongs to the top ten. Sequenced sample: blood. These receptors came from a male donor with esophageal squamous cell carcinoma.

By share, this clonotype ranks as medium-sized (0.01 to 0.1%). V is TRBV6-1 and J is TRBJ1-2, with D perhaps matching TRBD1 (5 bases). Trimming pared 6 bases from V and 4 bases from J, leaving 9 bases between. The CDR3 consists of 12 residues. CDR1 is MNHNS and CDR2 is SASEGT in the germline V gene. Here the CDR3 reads CASSWTTYGYTF. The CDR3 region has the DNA TGTGCCAGCAGCTGGACAACCTATGGCTACACCTTC.

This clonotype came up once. The CDR3 bases are TGTGCCAGCAGCCCGGTGACCGTCTACAATGAGCAGTTCTTC. Amino acids: CASSPVTVYNEQFF. This chain uses TRBV28 with TRBJ2-1; the D is unclear. Germline CDR1 and CDR2: MDHEN and SYDVKM. Trimming pared 6 bases from V and 3 bases from J, leaving 12 bases between. The CDR3 covers 14 residues. The complete variable domain, with remaining parts taken from reference TRBV28 and TRBJ2-1, reads DVKVTQSSRYLVKRTGEKVFLECVQDMDHENMFWYRQDPGLGLRLIYFSYDVKMKEKGDIPEGYSVSREKKERFSLILESASTNQTSMYLCASSPVTVYNEQFFGPGTRLTVL.

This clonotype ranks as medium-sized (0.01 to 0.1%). Written as DNA, the CDR3 is TGCGCCAGCAGCCCTAAGACTACCTACAATGAGCAGTTCTTC. Translation gives CASSPKTTYNEQFF. The chain couples TRBV4-3 to TRBJ2-1; a possible D gene is TRBD2 (5 bases). The CDR3 loop spans 14 amino acids. The germline V and J ends were trimmed by 4 bases and 2 bases, with 9 bases remaining between them. Per the germline V gene, CDR1 is LGHNA and CDR2 is YSLEER.

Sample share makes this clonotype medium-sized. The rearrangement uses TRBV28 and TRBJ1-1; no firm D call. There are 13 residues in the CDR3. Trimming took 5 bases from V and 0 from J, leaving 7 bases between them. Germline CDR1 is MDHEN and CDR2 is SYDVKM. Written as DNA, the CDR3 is TGTGCCAGCAGTCAAGGGTTGAACACTGAAGCTTTCTTT. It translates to CASSQGLNTEAFF.

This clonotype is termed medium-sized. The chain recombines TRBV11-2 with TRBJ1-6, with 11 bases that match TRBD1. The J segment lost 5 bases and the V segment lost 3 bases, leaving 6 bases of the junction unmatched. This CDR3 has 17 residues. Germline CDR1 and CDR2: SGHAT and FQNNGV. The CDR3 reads CASSFLGQGVHNSPLHF. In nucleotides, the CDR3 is TGTGCCAGCAGCTTCTTGGGACAGGGGGTCCATAATTCACCCCTCCACTTT.

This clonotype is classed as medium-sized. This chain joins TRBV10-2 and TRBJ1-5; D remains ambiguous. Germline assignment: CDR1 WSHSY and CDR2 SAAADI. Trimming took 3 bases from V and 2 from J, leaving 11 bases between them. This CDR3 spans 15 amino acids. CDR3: CASSESNGGNQPQHF. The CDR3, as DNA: TGCGCCAGCAGTGAAAGCAACGGGGGCAATCAGCCCCAGCATTTT.

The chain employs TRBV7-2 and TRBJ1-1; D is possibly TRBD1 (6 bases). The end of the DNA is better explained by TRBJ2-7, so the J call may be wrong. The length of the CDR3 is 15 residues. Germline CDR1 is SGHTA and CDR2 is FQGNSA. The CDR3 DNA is TGTGCCAGCAGCCGAGACAGGAGCTCCTACAATGAGCAGTACTTC. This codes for CASSRDRSSYNEQYF.

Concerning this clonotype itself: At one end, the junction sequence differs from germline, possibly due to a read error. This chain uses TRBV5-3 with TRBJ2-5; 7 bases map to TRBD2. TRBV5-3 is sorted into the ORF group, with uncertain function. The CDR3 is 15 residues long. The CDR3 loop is CASSLGGSNQETQYF. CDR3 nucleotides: TGTGCCAGCAGCTTGGGGGGGAGCAACCAAGAGACCCAGTACTTC.

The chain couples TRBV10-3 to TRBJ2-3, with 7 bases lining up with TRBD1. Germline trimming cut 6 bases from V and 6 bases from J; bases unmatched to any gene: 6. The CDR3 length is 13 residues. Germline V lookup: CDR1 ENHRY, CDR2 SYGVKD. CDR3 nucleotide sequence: TGTGCCATCAGGGAGACAGGGTCGGATACGCAGTATTTT. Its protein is CAIRETGSDTQYF.

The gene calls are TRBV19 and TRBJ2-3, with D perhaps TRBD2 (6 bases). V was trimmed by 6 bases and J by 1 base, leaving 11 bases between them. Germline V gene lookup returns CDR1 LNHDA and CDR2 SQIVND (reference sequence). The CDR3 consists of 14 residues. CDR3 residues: CASSPGGGTDTQYF. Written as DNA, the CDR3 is TGTGCCAGTAGCCCCGGAGGGGGCACAGATACGCAGTATTTT. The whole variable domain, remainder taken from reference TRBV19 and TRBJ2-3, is DGGITQSPKYLFRKEGQNVTLSCEQNLNHDAMYWYRQDPGQGLRLIYYSQIVNDFQKGDIAEGYSVSREKKESFPLTVTSAQKNPTAFYLCASSPGGGTDTQYFGPGTRLTVL.

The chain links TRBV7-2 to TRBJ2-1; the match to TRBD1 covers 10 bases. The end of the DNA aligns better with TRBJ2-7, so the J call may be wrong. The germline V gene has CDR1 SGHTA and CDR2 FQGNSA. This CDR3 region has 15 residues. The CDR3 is CASSVWTGGTYEQYF. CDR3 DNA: TGTGCCAGCAGCGTATGGACAGGGGGAACCTACGAGCAGTACTTC.

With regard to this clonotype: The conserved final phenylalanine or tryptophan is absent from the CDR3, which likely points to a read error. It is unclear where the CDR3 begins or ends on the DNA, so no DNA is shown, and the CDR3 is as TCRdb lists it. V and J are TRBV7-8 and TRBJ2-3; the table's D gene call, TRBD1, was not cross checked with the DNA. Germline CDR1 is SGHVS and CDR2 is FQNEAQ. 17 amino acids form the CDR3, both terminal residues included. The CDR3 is CASSLRGQLLNEQFFGP.

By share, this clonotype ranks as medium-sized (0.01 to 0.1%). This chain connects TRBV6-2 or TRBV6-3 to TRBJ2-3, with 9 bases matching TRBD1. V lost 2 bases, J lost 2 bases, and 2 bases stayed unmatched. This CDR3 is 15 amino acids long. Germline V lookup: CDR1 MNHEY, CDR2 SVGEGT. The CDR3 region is CASSYRDRDTDTQYF. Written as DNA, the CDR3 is TGTGCCAGCAGTTACCGGGACAGGGACACAGATACGCAGTATTTT.

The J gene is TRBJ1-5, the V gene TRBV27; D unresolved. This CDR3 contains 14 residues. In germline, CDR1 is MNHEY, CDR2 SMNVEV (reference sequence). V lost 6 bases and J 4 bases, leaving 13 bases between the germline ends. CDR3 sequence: CASSPGWENQPQHF. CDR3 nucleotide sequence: TGTGCCAGCAGCCCGGGTTGGGAAAATCAGCCCCAGCATTTT.

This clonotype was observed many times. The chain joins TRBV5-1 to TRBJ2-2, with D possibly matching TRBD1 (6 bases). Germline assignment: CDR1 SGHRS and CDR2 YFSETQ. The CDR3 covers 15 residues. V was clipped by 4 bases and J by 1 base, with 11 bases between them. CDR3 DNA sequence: TGCGCCAGCAGCCCATGGACAGAGAACACCGGGGAGCTGTTTTTT. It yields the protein CASSPWTENTGELFF.